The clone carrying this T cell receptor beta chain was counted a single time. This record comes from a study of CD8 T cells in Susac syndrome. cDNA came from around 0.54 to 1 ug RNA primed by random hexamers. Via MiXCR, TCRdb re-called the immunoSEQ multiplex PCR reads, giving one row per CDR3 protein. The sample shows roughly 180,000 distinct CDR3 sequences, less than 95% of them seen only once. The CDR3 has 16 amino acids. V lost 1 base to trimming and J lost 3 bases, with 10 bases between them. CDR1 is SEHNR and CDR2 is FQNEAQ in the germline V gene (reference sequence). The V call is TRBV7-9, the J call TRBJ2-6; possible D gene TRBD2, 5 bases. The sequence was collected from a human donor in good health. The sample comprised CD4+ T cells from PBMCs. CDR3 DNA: TGTGCCAGCAGCTTAGGATCGGGGATTGGGGCCAACGTCCTGACTTTC. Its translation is CASSLGSGIGANVLTF.